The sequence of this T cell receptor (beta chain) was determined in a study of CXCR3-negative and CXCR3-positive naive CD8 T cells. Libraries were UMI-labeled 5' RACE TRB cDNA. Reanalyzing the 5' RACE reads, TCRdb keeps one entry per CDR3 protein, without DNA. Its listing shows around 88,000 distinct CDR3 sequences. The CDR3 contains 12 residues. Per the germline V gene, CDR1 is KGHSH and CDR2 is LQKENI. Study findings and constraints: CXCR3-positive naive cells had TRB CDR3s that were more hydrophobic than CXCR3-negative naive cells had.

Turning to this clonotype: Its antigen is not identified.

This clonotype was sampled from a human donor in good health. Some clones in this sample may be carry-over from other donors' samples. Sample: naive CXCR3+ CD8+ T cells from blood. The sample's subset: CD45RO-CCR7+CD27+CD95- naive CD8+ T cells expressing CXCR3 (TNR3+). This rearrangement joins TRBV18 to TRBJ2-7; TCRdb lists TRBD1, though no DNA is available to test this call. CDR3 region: CASSPGRDEQYF.